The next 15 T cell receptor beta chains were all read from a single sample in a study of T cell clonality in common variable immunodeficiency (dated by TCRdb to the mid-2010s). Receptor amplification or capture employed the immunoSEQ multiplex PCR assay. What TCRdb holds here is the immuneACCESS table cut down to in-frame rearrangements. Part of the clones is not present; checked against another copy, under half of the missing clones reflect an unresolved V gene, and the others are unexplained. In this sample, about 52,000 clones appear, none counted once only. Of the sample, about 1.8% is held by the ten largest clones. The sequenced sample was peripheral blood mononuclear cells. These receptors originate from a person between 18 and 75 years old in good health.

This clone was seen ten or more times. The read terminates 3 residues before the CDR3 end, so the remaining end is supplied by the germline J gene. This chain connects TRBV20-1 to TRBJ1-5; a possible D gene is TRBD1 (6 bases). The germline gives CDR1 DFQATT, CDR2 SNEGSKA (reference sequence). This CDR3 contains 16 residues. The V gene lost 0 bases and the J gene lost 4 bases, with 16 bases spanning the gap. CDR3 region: CSARDRGALRNQPQHF. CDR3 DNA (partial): TGCAGTGCTAGAGATCGGGGGGCCTTACGGAATCAGCCC.

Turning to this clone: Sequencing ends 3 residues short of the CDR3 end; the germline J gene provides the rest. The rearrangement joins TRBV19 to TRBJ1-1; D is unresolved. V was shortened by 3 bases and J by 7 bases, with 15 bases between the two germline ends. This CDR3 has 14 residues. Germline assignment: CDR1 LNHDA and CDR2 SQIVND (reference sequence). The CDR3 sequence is CASSMFVVGDEAFF. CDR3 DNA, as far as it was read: TGTGCCAGTAGTATGTTCGTGGTCGGGGATGAA.

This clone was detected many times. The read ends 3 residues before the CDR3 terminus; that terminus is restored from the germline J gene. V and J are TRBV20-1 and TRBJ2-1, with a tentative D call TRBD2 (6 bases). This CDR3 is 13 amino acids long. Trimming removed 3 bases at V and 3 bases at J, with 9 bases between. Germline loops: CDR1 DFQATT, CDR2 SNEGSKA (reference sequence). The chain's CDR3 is CSASLRDYNEQFF. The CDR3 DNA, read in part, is TGCAGTGCTAGTTTGCGGGACTACAATGAG.

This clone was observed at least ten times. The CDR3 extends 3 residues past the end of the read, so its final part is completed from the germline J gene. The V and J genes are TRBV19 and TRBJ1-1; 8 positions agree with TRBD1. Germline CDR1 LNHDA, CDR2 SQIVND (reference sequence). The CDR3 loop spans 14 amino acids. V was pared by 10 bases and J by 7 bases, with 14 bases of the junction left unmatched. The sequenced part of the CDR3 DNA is TGTGCCACATCGGGGGACAGGTGGGTTGGTGAA. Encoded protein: CATSGDRWVGE. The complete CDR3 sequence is CATSGDRWVGEAFF.

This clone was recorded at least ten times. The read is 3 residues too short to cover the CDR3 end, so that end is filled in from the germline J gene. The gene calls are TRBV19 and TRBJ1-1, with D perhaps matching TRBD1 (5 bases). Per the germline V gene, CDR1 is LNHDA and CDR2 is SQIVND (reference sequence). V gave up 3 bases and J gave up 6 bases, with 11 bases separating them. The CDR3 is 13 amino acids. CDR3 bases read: TGTGCCAGTAGTATGAATGGGGGGGCTGAA. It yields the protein CASSMNGGAE. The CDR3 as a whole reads CASSMNGGAEAFF.

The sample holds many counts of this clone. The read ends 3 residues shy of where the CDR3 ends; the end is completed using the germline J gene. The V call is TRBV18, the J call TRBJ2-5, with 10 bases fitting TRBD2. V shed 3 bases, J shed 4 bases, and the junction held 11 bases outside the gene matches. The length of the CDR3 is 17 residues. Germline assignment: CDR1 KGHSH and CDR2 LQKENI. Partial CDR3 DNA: TGTGCCAGCTCACCGTCGGAGCGGGGGGGCAGTGGAGAGACC. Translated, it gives CASSPSERGGSGET. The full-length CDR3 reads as CASSPSERGGSGETQYF.

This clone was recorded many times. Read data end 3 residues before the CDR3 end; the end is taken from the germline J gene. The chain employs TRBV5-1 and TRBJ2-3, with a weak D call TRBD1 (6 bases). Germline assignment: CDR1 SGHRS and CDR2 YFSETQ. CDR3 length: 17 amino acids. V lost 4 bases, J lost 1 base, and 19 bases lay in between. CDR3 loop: CASSLEGVGWGTDTQYF. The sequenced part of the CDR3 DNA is TGCGCCAGCAGCCTCGAGGGGGTGGGTTGGGGCACAGATACG.

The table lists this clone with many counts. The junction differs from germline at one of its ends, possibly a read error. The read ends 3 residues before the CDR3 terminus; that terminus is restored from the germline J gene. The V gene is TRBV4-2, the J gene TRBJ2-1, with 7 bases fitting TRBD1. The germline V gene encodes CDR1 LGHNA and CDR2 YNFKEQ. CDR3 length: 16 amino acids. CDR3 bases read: TGCGCCAGCAGCCCCATCGTAGGGGGCATGTACAATGAG. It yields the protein CASSPIVGGMYNE. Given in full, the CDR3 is CASSPIVGGMYNEQFF.

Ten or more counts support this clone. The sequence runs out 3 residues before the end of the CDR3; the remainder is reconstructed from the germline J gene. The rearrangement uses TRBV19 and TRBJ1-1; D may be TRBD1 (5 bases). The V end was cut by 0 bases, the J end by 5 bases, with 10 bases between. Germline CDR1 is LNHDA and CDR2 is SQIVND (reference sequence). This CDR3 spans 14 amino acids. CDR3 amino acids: CASSIDSTETEAFF. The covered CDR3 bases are TGTGCCAGTAGTATAGATTCGACAGAAACTGAA.

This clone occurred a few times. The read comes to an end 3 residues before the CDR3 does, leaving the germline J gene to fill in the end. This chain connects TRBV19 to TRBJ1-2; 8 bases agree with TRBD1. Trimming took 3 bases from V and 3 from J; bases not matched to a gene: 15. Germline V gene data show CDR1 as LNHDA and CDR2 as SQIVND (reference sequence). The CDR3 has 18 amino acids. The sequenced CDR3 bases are TGTGCCAGTAGTATTGTGCCCCCGGACAGGGAGGTGGACTATGGC. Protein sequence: CASSIVPPDREVDYG. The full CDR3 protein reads CASSIVPPDREVDYGYTF.

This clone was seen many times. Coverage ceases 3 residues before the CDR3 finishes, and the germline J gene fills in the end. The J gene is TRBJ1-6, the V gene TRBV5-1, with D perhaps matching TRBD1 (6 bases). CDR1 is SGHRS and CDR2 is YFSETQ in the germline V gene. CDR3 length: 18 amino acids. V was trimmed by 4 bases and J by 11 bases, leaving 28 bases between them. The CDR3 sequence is CASSLVTATLQGPAPLHF. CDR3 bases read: TGCGCCAGCAGCCTAGTCACGGCCACGCTACAGGGCCCTGCACCC.

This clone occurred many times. The part of the CDR3 DNA that was read is TGTGCCACCACCCCTAGAACTAGCGGGATAGACAATGAG. Translated, it gives CATTPRTSGIDNE. The full CDR3 reads CATTPRTSGIDNEQFF. V gene TRBV2 combines with J gene TRBJ2-1; TRBD2 agrees at 10 bases. Coverage ceases 3 residues before the CDR3 finishes, and the germline J gene fills in the end. The CDR3 sequence is 16 residues long. The V gene end was trimmed by 10 bases and the J gene end by 5 bases; junction bases not matched to a gene: 14. In germline, CDR1 is SNHLY, CDR2 FYNNEI.

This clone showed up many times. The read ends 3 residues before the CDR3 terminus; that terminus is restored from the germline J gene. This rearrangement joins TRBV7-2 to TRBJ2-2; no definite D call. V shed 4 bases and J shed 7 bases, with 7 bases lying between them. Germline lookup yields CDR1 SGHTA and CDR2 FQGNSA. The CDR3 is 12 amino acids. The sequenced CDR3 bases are TGTGCCAGCAGCTCCGCAGGCGGGGAG. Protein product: CASSSAGGE. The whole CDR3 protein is CASSSAGGELFF.

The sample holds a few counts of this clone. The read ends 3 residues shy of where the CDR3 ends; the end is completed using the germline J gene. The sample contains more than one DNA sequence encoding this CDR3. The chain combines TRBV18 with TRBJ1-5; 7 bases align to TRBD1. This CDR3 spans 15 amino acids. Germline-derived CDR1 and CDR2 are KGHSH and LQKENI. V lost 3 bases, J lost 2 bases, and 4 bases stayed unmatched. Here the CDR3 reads CASSPRQGGNQPQHF. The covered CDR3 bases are TGTGCCAGCTCACCGAGACAGGGTGGCAATCAGCCC.

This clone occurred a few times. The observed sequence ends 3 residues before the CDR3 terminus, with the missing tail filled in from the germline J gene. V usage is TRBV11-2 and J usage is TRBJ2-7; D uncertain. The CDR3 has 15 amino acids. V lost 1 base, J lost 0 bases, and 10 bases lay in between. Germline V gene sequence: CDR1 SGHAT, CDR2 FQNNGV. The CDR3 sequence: CASSLVAVSSYEQYF. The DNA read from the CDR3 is TGTGCCAGCAGCTTAGTGGCCGTTTCCTCCTACGAG.